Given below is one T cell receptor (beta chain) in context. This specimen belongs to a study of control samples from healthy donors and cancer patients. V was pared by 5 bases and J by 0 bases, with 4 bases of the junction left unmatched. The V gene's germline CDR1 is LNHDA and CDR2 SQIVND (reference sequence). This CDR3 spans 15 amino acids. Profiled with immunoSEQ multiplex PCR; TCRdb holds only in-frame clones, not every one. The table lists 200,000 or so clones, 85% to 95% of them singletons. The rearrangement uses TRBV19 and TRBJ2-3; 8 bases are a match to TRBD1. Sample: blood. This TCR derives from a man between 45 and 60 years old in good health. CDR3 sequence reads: CASSPWTGSTDTQYF. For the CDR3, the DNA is TGTGCCAGTAGTCCGTGGACAGGGAGCACAGATACGCAGTATTTT.